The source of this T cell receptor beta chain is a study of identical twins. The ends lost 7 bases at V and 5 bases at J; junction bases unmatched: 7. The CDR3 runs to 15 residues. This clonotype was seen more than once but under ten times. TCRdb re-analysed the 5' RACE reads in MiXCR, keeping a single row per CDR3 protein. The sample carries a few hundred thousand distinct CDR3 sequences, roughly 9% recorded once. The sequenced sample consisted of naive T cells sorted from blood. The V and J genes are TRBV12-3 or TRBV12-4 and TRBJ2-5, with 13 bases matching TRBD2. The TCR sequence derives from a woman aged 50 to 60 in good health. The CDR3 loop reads CASTLRTSGSETQYF. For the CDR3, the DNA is TGTGCCAGCACCTTAAGGACTAGCGGGAGTGAGACCCAGTACTTC.